Included here is one TCR beta chain sequence, with context. What it binds is not known. CDR1 is SSHAT, CDR2 FNYEAQ, per germline (reference sequence). This CDR3 contains 14 residues. The sample is drawn from a study of T cells expressing NK-cell markers. The overall study: Source material for TCR beta repertoires consisted of sorted CD3+CD56+NKG2C+, CD3+CD56+NKG2C- and CD3+CD56-NKG2C+ T cells. Within the sequenced cohort of eight donors, seven exhibited HCMV seropositivity and one was seronegative. Findings and limits, study-wide: NKG2C+ dominant clonotypes from over five donors made up about 1.0-7.5% of CD8+ T cells.

TCRdb processed the 5' RACE reads again and assigns one entry to each CDR3 protein, with no DNA. Here the sample table reports 250,000 to 300,000 distinct CDR3 sequences. The sample taken for sequencing was blood T cells: a sorted CD56 or NKG2C T cell subset, CD4+ or CD8+ T cells, or bulk PBMC T cells (not recorded which). V usage is TRBV7-7 and J usage is TRBJ2-5; TCRdb lists TRBD2, though no DNA is available to test this call. The origin of this receptor is a man aged 18 to 30 in good health. The CDR3: CASSLWGGQETQYF. The full variable domain, rest sourced from reference TRBV7-7 and TRBJ2-5, is GAGVSQSPRYKVTKRGQDVTLRCDPISSHATLYWYQQALGQGPEFLTYFNYEAQPDKSGLPSDRFSAERPEGSISTLTIQRTEQRDSAMYRCASSLWGGQETQYFGPGTRLLVL.